These T cell receptor beta chains were read from a single sample in a study of T cells in Graves' hyperthyroidism and ophthalmopathy. Using its own MiXCR run on the multiplex PCR reads, TCRdb lists one record per CDR3 protein. The table lists 250,000 or so distinct CDR3 sequences, 15% to 20% of them singletons. The material sequenced was blood. All receptors derive from a woman aged 18-30 years with Graves' ophthalmopathy. CDR3s include the opening cysteine and the closing phenylalanine or tryptophan. A D gene is named only where the DNA matches it firmly. Clone size is given for some rows only: seen once, a few or many times, or a class if the clone is expanded.

abundance,j_gene,d_gene,v_gene,CDR3aa,CDR3nt
many,TRBJ1-5,.,TRBV9,CASSASGVSNQPQHF,TGTGCCAGCAGCGCATCAGGGGTGAGCAATCAGCCCCAGCATTTT
many,TRBJ2-1,.,TRBV11-2,CASSRDSQDEQFF,TGTGCCAGCAGCAGGGACTCCCAAGATGAGCAGTTCTTC
few,TRBJ2-2,.,TRBV5-1,CASSSTGTNTGELFF,TGCGCCAGCAGCTCGACCGGGACGAACACCGGGGAGCTGTTTTTT
.,TRBJ2-6,.,TRBV6-4,CASSDSGQGYSGANVLTF,TGTGCCAGCAGTGACTCGGGGCAGGGATACTCTGGGGCCAACGTCCTGACTTTC
many,TRBJ2-3,.,TRBV20-1,CSAASPLSTDTQYF,TGCAGTGCCGCCTCGCCCCTTAGCACAGATACGCAGTATTTT
few,TRBJ1-1,.,TRBV29-1,CSVEEMNTEAFF,TGCAGCGTTGAAGAAATGAACACTGAAGCTTTCTTT
many,TRBJ2-7,TRBD1,TRBV20-1,CSARGTGGSNDYEQYF,TGCAGTGCTAGGGGGACAGGGGGCTCCAATGATTACGAGCAGTACTTC
.,TRBJ1-2,.,TRBV11-2,CASSLSVLNGKSNYGYTF,TGTGCCAGCAGCTTAAGCGTATTGAACGGCAAGTCTAACTATGGCTACACCTTC
.,TRBJ2-1,TRBD2,TRBV6-1,CASSQGLAGGQWEQFF,TGTGCCAGCAGCCAAGGACTAGCGGGGGGGCAGTGGGAGCAGTTCTTC
few,TRBJ1-1,TRBD1,TRBV19,CASSFTGTGHTEAFF,TGTGCCAGTAGTTTCACCGGGACAGGACACACTGAAGCTTTCTTT
many,TRBJ2-7,.,TRBV24-1,CATSDRYYEQYF,TGTGCCACCAGTGACCGTTACTACGAGCAGTACTTC